What follows is one T cell receptor beta chain and its context. The antigen this receptor binds is unknown. No quality values exist for individual bases; no much larger clone is one base distant. These data come from a study of blood T cell repertoires in COVID-19 (TCRdb year 2020). Concerning the study at large: The collaborator samples originated in the United States, Italy and Spain and spanned the acute and convalescent phases of COVID-19. Where HLA class I and class II types were available, the types were taken from metadata supplied by the sample provider, not from assay-based typing. The material from the prospective study consisted of cDNA or gDNA derived from T cells, B-cell-depleted T cells, or PBMCs. The repertoires were released in a freely available public database intended as a resource for research on the immune response to SARS-CoV-2. Deeply sampled blood TCRbeta repertoires from subjects exposed to, actively infected with, or recovered from COVID-19 were included in the dataset. A de-identified subject ID, COVID-19 status, age in years and sex were almost always included in the sample metadata. Samples came from the ongoing ImmuneRACE study (first 160 participants) plus 1,254 subjects from 6 global collaborators. What the research found in general, with its limitations: The amount of clinical and demographic metadata varied by source and participant and was provided uncurated.

The CDR3 runs 13 amino acids, cysteine and phenylalanine included. The CDR3 DNA has 39 bases and is translated from base 1. V gives up 3 bases and J gives up 5 bases, and the segment between their germline ends measures 10 bases. CDR1 and CDR2, looked up from the germline V gene, are KGHSH and LQKENI. The immunoSEQ Assay, a bias-controlled multiplex PCR, was used to amplify TCRbeta CDR3 regions from genomic DNA. Per the source publication's procedure: The number of nucleated cells in each sample was estimated by amplification of reference gene primers within the assay. To quantify the absolute abundance of each unique TCRbeta CDR3 rearrangement, sequence reads were collapsed and filtered. For each sample, productive Simpson clonality was calculated as the square root of Simpson's diversity index across productive rearrangements. TCRdb retrieved this table from immuneACCESS and kept in-frame rearrangements only. Not all clones are present; in checked studies, unresolved V genes account for under half, and no reason is known for the remainder. V and J calls and clone size are given by that table; D and trimming were obtained from the DNA. Here the sample has 310,000 or so clones; more than 70% occur a single time. Approximately 1.3% of the sample is taken by the ten largest.

Each collaborating institution followed its own protocols to collect whole blood in K2EDTA tubes. Collaborator samples were shipped for TCRbeta analysis as frozen whole blood, isolated PBMCs, or DNA extracted from either sample type. The sequenced sample was peripheral blood. The rearranged chain carries TRBV18 and TRBJ2-5; there is no confident call for the D gene. The TCR comes from a woman between 45 and 60 years old with acute or convalescent COVID-19. CDR3 reads: CASSPFSSETQYF. The sequenced DNA is TGTGCCAGCTCACCCTTCAGTTCGGAGACCCAGTACTTC.